A selection of T cell receptor beta chains follows, all from one sample in a study of control samples from healthy donors and cancer patients. Sequenced by immunoSEQ multiplex PCR; TCRdb stores in-frame clones only, minus some. This sample yields about 120,000 clones, of which roughly 84% are seen a single time; about 8.7% belongs to the top ten. Sequenced: blood. Receptors were obtained from a man between 40 and 49 years old in good health. Each CDR3 is given with its conserved first and last residue. Each record gives: V gene, J gene, CDR3 protein.

V gene: TRBV3-1/TRBV3-2; J gene: TRBJ2-3; CDR3 protein: CASSHLLAGGLTDTQYF
V gene: TRBV6-2/TRBV6-3; J gene: TRBJ2-7; CDR3 protein: CASSFRDRGLEQYF
V gene: TRBV7-9; J gene: TRBJ2-5; CDR3 protein: CASTPRDGLGTQYF
V gene: TRBV5-5; J gene: TRBJ2-1; CDR3 protein: CASSLVGQGMGNEQFF
V gene: TRBV5-4; J gene: TRBJ1-6; CDR3 protein: CASSLLGRGNSPLHF
V gene: TRBV18; J gene: TRBJ1-1; CDR3 protein: CASSPQLREAFF
V gene: TRBV7-9; J gene: TRBJ2-2; CDR3 protein: CASSSRETGAGELFF
V gene: TRBV5-4; J gene: TRBJ1-1; CDR3 protein: CASSFASQVNTEAFF
V gene: TRBV14; J gene: TRBJ2-3; CDR3 protein: CASSRLDFVDTQYF
V gene: TRBV30; J gene: TRBJ1-5; CDR3 protein: CAWTKPGGWGNQPQHF
V gene: TRBV6-5; J gene: TRBJ1-5; CDR3 protein: CASSPERGQPQHF
V gene: TRBV19; J gene: TRBJ1-2; CDR3 protein: CASSTTAFQYGYTF
V gene: TRBV4-3; J gene: TRBJ1-4; CDR3 protein: CASSQDREKLFF
V gene: TRBV7-9; J gene: TRBJ1-5; CDR3 protein: CASSLTVGQPQHF
V gene: TRBV5-1; J gene: TRBJ2-3; CDR3 protein: CASSSAAGSTDTQYF
V gene: TRBV7-6; J gene: TRBJ2-1; CDR3 protein: CASSLVPAGRQTYNEQFF
V gene: TRBV4-3; J gene: TRBJ2-2; CDR3 protein: CASSHGGGQGTGELFF
V gene: TRBV30; J gene: TRBJ1-4; CDR3 protein: CAWDGGTGSEKLFF
V gene: TRBV5-5; J gene: TRBJ1-1; CDR3 protein: CASSRSGDTEAFF
V gene: TRBV18; J gene: TRBJ1-1; CDR3 protein: CASSPVRFGTEAFF
V gene: TRBV19; J gene: TRBJ2-5; CDR3 protein: CASSISGFDHSSETQYF
V gene: TRBV2; J gene: TRBJ2-3; CDR3 protein: CASRRTSGVIDTQYF
V gene: TRBV5-1; J gene: TRBJ1-6; CDR3 protein: CASSTQGFRNSPLHF
V gene: TRBV7-2; J gene: TRBJ1-6; CDR3 protein: CASSLGGGAGPYNSPLHF
V gene: TRBV4-1; J gene: TRBJ1-3; CDR3 protein: CASSSGRLNSGNTIYF
V gene: TRBV18; J gene: TRBJ2-5; CDR3 protein: CASSPVSETQYF
V gene: TRBV4-3; J gene: TRBJ1-3; CDR3 protein: CASSQNPPGTGNTIYF